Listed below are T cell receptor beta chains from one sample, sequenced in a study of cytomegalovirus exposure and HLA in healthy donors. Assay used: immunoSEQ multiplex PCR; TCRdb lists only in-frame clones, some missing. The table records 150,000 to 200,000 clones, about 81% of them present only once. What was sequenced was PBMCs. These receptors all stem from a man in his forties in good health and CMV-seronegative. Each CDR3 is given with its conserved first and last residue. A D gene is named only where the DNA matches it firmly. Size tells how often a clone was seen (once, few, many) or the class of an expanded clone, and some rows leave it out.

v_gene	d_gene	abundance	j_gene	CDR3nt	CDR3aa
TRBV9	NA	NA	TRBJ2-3	TGTGCCAGCAGCCTCCGGGACACTAGCACAGATACGCAGTATTTT	CASSLRDTSTDTQYF
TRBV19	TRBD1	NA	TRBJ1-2	TGTGCCAGTAGTATAGATACTAAAACATGGACAGGGAGTCTCTACACCTTC	CASSIDTKTWTGSLYTF
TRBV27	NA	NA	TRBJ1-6	TGTGCCAGCAGAACGCAGAATTCACCCCTCCACTTT	CASRTQNSPLHF
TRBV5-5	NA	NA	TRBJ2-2	TGTGCCAGCGGACGGGGGACGGCGAACACCGGGGAGCTGTTTTTT	CASGRGTANTGELFF
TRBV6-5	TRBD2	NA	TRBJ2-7	TGTGCCAGCAGCGCGATCCGGGGGGACGAGCAGTACTTC	CASSAIRGDEQYF
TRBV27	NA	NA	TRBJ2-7	TGTGCCAGCAGCCTGGGGGCGGGCTCCTACGAGCAGTACTTC	CASSLGAGSYEQYF
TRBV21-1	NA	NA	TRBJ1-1	TGTGCCAGCAGCAAAGTCCCAGGGCAACCTGAAGCTTTCTTT	CASSKVPGQPEAFF
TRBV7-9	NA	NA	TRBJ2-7	TGTGCCAGCAGCTCGCCAGGGGGGTACGAGCAGTACTTC	CASSSPGGYEQYF
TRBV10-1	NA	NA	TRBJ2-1	TGCGCCAGCACGGAGCAGTTCTTC	CASTEQFF
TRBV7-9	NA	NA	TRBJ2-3	TGTGCCAGCAGCTTAGTTGAGGATACGCAGTATTTT	CASSLVEDTQYF
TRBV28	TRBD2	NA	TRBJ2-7	TGTGCCAGCAGTCCCGGACTAGCGGGGCATACCTACGAGCAGTACTTC	CASSPGLAGHTYEQYF
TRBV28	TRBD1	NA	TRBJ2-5	TGTGCCAGCAGTCTAATCGGGACAGGGGGAGAGACCCAGTACTTC	CASSLIGTGGETQYF
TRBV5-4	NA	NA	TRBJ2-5	TGTGCCAGCAGCTTTGAGGAGACCCAGTACTTC	CASSFEETQYF
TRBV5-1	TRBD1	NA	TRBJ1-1	TGCGCCAGCAGCTATGCCGGGACAGGGGGTGCTGAAGCTTTCTTT	CASSYAGTGGAEAFF
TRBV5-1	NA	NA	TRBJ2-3	TGCGCCAGCAGCTTGGAGGAGGGCCGCACAGATACGCAGTATTTT	CASSLEEGRTDTQYF
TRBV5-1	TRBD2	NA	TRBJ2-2	TGCGCCAGCAGCTTGGCCGCTAGCGGGAACACCGGGGAGCTGTTTTTT	CASSLAASGNTGELFF
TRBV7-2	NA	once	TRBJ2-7	TGTGCCAGCAGCTTAGTCGCTAGCAGCCACGAGCAGTACTTC	CASSLVASSHEQYF
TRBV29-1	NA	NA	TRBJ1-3	TGCAGCGTTGAACTGAGTCTCGGGCAGGGGTTTTCTGGAAACACCATATATTTT	CSVELSLGQGFSGNTIYF
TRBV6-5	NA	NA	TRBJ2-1	TGTGCCAGCAGTCCCAGGGGACCCCCGGTGGATGAGCAGTTCTTC	CASSPRGPPVDEQFF
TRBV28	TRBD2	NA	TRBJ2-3	TGTGCCACCGCAATGGGGGGGATGGTGACAGATACGCAGTATTTT	CATAMGGMVTDTQYF
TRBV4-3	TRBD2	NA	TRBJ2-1	TGCGCCAGCAGCCAAGAGGGACTAGCGAATATTGAGCAGTTCTTC	CASSQEGLANIEQFF
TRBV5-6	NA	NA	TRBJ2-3	TGTGCCAGCAGCTCTCTCCCCAGGGCCTACGGAGATACGCAGTATTTT	CASSSLPRAYGDTQYF
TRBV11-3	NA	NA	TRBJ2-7	TGTGCCAGCAGCTTAGACCTGAGACTACAGGGCTACGAGCAGTACTTC	CASSLDLRLQGYEQYF
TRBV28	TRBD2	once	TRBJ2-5	TGTGCCAGCAGTTTTAGCGGGGCCGTCCAAGAGACCCAGTACTTC	CASSFSGAVQETQYF
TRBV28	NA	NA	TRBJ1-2	TGTGCCAGCAGTTTATGGGACAGACTTAATGGCTACACCTTC	CASSLWDRLNGYTF
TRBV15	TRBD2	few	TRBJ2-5	TGTGCCACCAGCGGGTGGACTAGCGGGGGGTACAGACGGGAGACCCAGTACTTC	CATSGWTSGGYRRETQYF
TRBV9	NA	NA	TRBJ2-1	TGTGCCAGCAGCGTAGCTGCAGGGGGGACTCACAATGAGCAGTTCTTC	CASSVAAGGTHNEQFF
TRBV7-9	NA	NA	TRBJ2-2	TGTGCCAGCAGCTTTATGGCCTGGGGGAGGACCGGGGAGCTGTTTTTT	CASSFMAWGRTGELFF
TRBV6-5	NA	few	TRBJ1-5	TGTGCCAGCAGTTACTCTTTCGGAGCGAATCAGCCCCAGCATTTT	CASSYSFGANQPQHF
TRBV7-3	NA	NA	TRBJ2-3	TGTGCCAGCAGCTCCCGGGGGAGCACAGATACGCAGTATTTT	CASSSRGSTDTQYF
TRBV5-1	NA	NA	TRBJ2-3	TGCGCCAGCAGCGCCTGGAGCTTGACAGATACGCAGTATTTT	CASSAWSLTDTQYF
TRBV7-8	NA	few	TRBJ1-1	TGTGCCAGCAGCTTAGCACAGGGATGGGGGGGGGCTTTCTTT	CASSLAQGWGGAFF
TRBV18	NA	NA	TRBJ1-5	TGTGCCAGCTCACCGTCTGCTCGAGTAAGCAATCAGCCCCAGCATTTT	CASSPSARVSNQPQHF
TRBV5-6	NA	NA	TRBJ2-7	TGTGCCAGCAGCTTGAGAGCCCTGCGGGGTCGGTACGAGCAGTACTTC	CASSLRALRGRYEQYF
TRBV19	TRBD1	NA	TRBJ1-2	TGTGCCAGTAGTCCTAGGACAGGGGGCTGGTATGGCTACACCTTC	CASSPRTGGWYGYTF
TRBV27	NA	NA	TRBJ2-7	TGTGCCAGCAGTTCCCCCGGCGGGGTTTCCTACGAGCAGTACTTC	CASSSPGGVSYEQYF
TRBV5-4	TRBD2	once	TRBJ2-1	TGTGCCAGCGGGCTAGCGGTAAATAATGAGCAGTTCTTC	CASGLAVNNEQFF
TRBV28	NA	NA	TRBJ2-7	TGTGCCAGCAGCAGCCCCAGGGACTTAGACGAGCAGTACTTC	CASSSPRDLDEQYF
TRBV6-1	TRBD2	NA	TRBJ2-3	TGTGCCAGCAGTGAACTAGCGGGAGGGCCAGATACGCAGTATTTT	CASSELAGGPDTQYF
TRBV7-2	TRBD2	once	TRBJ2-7	TGTGCCAGCAGCTTAATCGTACTAGCGGGGTACGAGCAGTACTTC	CASSLIVLAGYEQYF
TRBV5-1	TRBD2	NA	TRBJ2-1	TGCGCCAGCAGCAACATAGCGGGGATCTCCTACAATGAGCAGTTCTTC	CASSNIAGISYNEQFF
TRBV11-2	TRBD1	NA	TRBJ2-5	TGTGCCAGCAGCCCTAGTTCAGGACAGGGGGCCCTCCAAGAGACCCAGTACTTC	CASSPSSGQGALQETQYF
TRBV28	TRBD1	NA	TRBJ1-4	TGTGCCAGCAGGTCGGGACAGGGAAGTGAAAAACTGTTTTTT	CASRSGQGSEKLFF
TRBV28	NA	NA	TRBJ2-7	TGTGCCAGCGACAACTCCTACGAGCAGTACTTC	CASDNSYEQYF
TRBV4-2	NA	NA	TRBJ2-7	TGTGCCAGCAGCCAACACGGGAGAGGGCCGCGGGACGAGCAGTACTTC	CASSQHGRGPRDEQYF
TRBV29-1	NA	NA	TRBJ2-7	TGCAGCGTCCTATATCGGGGGTACGAGCAGTACTTC	CSVLYRGYEQYF
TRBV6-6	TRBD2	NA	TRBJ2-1	TGTGCCAGCAGCCCCCAGGCGGGAGGTGTCTACAATGAGCAGTTCTTC	CASSPQAGGVYNEQFF
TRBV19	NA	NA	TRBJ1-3	TGTGCCAGTAGTTTTCGGGGAAGGGCAGGAAACACCATATATTTT	CASSFRGRAGNTIYF
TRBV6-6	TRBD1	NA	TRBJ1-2	TGTGCCAGCTCCAGGACAGGGGTATATGGCTACACCTTC	CASSRTGVYGYTF
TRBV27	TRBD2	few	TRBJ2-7	TGTGCCAGCAGTTTATGGGCTAGCGGGGGGGCCGCCTACGAGCAGTACTTC	CASSLWASGGAAYEQYF
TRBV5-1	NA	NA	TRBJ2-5	TGCGCCAGCAGCCCCTTGAACGGTGAGACCCAGTACTTC	CASSPLNGETQYF
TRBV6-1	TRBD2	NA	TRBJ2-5	TGTGCCAGCAGGGATACGGGGGGGCCGAGGGAGACCCAGTACTTC	CASRDTGGPRETQYF
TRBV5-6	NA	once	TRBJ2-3	TGTGCCAGCAGCTCCCCCCGGAGCCGCACAGATACGCAGTATTTT	CASSSPRSRTDTQYF
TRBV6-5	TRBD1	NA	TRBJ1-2	TGTGCCAGCAGTTACTCCTCGACAGGGCGAGGCTACACCTTC	CASSYSSTGRGYTF
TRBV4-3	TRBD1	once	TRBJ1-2	TGCGCCAGCAGCCCAGACCGACAGGGGCTCTATGGCTACACCTTC	CASSPDRQGLYGYTF